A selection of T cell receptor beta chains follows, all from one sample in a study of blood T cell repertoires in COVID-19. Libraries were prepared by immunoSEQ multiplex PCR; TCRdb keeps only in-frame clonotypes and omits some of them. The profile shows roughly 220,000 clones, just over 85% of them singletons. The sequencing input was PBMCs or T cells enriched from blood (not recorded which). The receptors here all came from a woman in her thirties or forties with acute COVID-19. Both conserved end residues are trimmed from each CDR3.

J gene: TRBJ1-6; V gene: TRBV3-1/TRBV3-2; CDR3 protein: ASSRRTGGLNSPLH
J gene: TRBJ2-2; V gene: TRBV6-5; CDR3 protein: ASSYSRDRTTGELF
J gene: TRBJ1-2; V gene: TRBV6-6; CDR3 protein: ASSHSPGQEAWDYGYT
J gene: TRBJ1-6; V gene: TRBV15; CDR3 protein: ATSRTGGSNSPLH
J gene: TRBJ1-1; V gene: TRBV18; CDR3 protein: ASSQTTDTEAF
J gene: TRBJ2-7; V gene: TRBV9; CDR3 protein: ASSTSPGASGVGSYEQY
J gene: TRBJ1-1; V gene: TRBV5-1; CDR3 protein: ASSLATAGTGTEAF
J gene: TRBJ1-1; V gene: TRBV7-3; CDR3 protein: ASSLSGGAMNTEAF
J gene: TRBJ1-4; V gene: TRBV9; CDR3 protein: ASSVGGTGNEKLF
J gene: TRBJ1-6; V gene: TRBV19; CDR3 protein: ASSITGTGTGSPLH
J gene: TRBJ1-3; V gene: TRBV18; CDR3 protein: ASSPGFHSGNTIY
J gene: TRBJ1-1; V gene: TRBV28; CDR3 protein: ASSERGRDTEAF
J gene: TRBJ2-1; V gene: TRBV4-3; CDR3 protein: ASSRNRAGGLDEQF
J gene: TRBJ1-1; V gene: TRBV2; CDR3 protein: ASSVTGQGATEAF
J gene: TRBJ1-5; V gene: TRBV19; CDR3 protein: ASSPQRGQGFSNQPQH
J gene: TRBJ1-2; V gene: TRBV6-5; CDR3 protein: ASNLGRRGDGYT
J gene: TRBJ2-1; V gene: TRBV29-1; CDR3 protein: SVEGQIGEQF
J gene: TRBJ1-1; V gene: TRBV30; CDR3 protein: AWAPGNTEAF
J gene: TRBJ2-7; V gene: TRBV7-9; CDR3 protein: ASSFDQTATYEQY
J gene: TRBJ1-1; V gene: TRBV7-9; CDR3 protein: ASSYSGQVTEAF
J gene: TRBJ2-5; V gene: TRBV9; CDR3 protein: ASSVTSGGYQETQY
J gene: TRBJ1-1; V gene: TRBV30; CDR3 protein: AWRGGGTEAF
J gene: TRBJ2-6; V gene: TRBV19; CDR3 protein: ASRIIRDRSSSGANVLT
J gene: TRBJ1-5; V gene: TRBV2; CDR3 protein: ASSDAGDQPQH
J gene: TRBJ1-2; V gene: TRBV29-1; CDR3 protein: SVESGLGYGYT
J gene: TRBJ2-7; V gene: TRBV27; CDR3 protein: ASSLHGEREEQY
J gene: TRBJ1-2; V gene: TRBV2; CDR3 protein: ASIGDIPNYGYT
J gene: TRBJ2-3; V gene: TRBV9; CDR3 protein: ASSPRNTDTQY
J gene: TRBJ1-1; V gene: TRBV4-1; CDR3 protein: ASSLKREEWGNEAF
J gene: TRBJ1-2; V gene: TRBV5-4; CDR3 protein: ASSLRQGLDGYT
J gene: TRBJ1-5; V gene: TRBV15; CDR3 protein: ATSRDFAGGRFQPQH
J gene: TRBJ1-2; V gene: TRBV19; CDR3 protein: ASSTGTSYGYT
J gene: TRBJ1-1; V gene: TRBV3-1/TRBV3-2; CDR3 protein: ASSLGQGENTEAF
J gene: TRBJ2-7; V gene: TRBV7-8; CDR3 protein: ASSLVQNSYEQY
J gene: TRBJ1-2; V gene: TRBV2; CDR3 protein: ASRPLTSYGYT
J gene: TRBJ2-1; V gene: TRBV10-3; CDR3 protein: AISHRTEAVEQF
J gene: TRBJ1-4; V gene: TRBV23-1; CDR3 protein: ASSQSWDRAPTGNEKLF
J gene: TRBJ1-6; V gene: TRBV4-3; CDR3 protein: ASSQVSGGYNSPLH
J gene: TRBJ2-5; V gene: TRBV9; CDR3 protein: ASSPSGVNQETQY
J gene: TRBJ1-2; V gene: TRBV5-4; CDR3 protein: ASSKGGVSDYGYT